One sample yielded the 6 T cell receptor beta chains listed below, sequenced in a study of blood T cell repertoires in COVID-19. TCRdb keeps only in-frame clones here, not all; method: immunoSEQ multiplex PCR. In the table there are fewer than 140,000 clones, 71% of which are singletons. Sequenced: peripheral blood. These receptors were obtained from a human donor with acute or convalescent COVID-19. The donor label of this sample is uncertain.

The rearrangement links TRBV21-1 to TRBJ2-2; whether TRBD1, the table's D call, matches the DNA was not checked. TRBV21-1 is designated a pseudogene. This CDR3 has 21 residues. The CDR3 region is CASSKALGGQGKVPGTGELFF. The CDR3 DNA sequence: TGTGCCAGCAGCAAAGCTTTAGGCGGACAGGGAAAAGTTCCGGGGACCGGGGAGCTGTTTTTT.

This chain uses TRBV3-1 (or the pseudogene TRBV3-2) with TRBJ2-5; the D is unclear. The V and J ends lost 3 bases and 2 bases respectively, with 13 bases between them. The CDR3 has 15 residues. Germline lookup yields CDR1 LGHDT and CDR2 YNNKEL (reference sequence). The CDR3 spells CASSQVARKQETQYF. CDR3 DNA sequence: TGTGCCAGCAGCCAGGTGGCGCGGAAACAAGAGACCCAGTACTTC.

This clone was counted only a few times. The J gene is TRBJ2-2, the V gene TRBV5-1; D call uncertain. The CDR3 is 13 residues long. The germline V and J ends were trimmed by 2 bases and 3 bases, with 5 bases remaining between them. Per the germline V gene, CDR1 is SGHRS and CDR2 is YFSETQ. The CDR3 DNA sequence: TGCGCCAGCAGCTTTGGAGACACCGGGGAGCTGTTTTTT. It codes for CASSFGDTGELFF.

This clone turned up a few times. This sequence joins TRBV5-6 and TRBJ1-1, with a tentative D call TRBD1 (5 bases). Between the trimmed V and J ends, which lost 2 bases and 10 bases, there was a span of 12 bases. The CDR3 contains 12 residues. Germline CDR1 SGHDT, CDR2 YYEEEE. CDR3 in amino acids: CASSLGRVIAFF. The CDR3 region has the DNA TGTGCCAGCAGCTTAGGCAGGGTTATAGCTTTCTTT.

This clone was picked up one time. The chain has TRBV7-9 and TRBJ1-4; 9 nucleotides line up with TRBD1. The germline CDR1 and CDR2 sequences are SEHNR and FQNEAQ (reference sequence). V gave up 2 bases and J gave up 7 bases; unmatched junction bases: 8. This CDR3 is built from 16 residues. CDR3 nucleotides: TGTGCCAGCAGCTTAATATACGGGACAGGGTTTGAAAAACTGTTTTTT. It is translated as CASSLIYGTGFEKLFF.

This clone was found many times. The V and J genes are TRBV20-1 and TRBJ1-5, with 7 bases matching TRBD1. Trimming at V came to 7 bases and at J to 6 bases, leaving 9 bases not matched to a gene. Germline-derived CDR1 and CDR2 are DFQATT and SNEGSKA (reference sequence). The CDR3 is 13 amino acids. CDR3 region: CSVSSGGAQPQHF. The DNA of the CDR3 is TGCAGTGTTAGTTCAGGGGGTGCTCAGCCCCAGCATTTT.